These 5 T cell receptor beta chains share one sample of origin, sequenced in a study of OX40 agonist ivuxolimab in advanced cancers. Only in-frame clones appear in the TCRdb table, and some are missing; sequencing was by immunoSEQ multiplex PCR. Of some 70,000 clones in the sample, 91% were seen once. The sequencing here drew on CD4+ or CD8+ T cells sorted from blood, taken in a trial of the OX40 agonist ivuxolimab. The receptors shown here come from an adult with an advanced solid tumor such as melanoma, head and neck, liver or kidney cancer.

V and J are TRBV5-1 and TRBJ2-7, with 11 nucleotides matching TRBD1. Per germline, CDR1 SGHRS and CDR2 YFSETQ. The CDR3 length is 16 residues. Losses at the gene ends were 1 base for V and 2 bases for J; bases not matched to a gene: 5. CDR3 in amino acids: CASSLTGQGATYEQYF. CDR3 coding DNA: TGCGCCAGCAGCTTGACCGGACAGGGGGCGACCTACGAGCAGTACTTC.

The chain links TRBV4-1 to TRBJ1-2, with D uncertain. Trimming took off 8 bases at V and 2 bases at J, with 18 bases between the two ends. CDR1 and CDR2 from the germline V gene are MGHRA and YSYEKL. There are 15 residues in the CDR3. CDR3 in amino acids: CASAQDGLNNYGYTF. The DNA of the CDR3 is TGCGCCAGCGCTCAGGACGGACTGAACAACTATGGCTACACCTTC.

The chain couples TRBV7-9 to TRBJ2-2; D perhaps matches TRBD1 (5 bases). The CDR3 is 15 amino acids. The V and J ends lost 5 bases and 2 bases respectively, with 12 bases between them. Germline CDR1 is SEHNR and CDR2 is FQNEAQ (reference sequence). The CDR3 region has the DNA TGTGCCAGCAGCCTGGCCAGGGTTAACACCGGGGAGCTGTTTTTT. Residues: CASSLARVNTGELFF.

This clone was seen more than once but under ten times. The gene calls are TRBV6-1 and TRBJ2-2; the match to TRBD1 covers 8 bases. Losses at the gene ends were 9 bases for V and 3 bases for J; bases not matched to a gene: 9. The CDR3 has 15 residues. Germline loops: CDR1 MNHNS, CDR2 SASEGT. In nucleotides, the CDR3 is TGTGCCAGTCTAGAGACAGGGGCCGACACCGGGGAGCTGTTTTTT. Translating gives CASLETGADTGELFF.

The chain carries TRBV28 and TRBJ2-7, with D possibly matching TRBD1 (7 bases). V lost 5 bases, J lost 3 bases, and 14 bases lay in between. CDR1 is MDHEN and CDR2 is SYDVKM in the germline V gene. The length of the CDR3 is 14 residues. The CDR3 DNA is TGTGCCAGCAGTGCGGGGACAGAAGTCTACGAGCAGTACTTC. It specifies CASSAGTEVYEQYF.